These T cell receptor beta chains were read from a single sample in a study of T cell repertoires in cytomegalovirus infection. TCRdb itself ran the reads through MiXCR, one entry per CDR3 protein. Among some 500,000 distinct CDR3 sequences, roughly 42% were seen once, and the ten largest hold 48%. Antigen specificity for these receptors is unknown. The sample in question was cultured PBMCs, obtained from culture after CMV antigen stimulation. Receptors were obtained from a human donor in good health (CMV status not recorded). Some clones in this sample may be carry-over from other donors' samples. The CDR3 runs from the conserved cysteine through the conserved F or W.

J | V | CDR3
TRBJ1-5 | TRBV6-5 | CASSPRPFTLTNQPQHF
TRBJ1-5 | TRBV6-1 | CASSYGGNSNQPQHF
TRBJ2-1 | TRBV11-2 | CASSLEGGLRYEQFF
TRBJ2-1 | TRBV6-6 | CASSYSRRGAGYNEQFF
TRBJ2-7 | TRBV10-3 | CAIGGRATYEQYF
TRBJ2-5 | TRBV2 | CASSISGGLTQYF
TRBJ2-1 | TRBV12-3/TRBV12-4 | CASSPPSGLNNEQFF
TRBJ1-3 | TRBV12-3/TRBV12-4 | CASTLTRPESGNTIYF
TRBJ2-1 | TRBV7-2 | CASSLSGREFSEQFF
TRBJ2-7 | TRBV6-2/TRBV6-3 | CASSPHYLQIDRNYEQYF
TRBJ2-7 | TRBV11-2 | CASRPSGRKSHEQYF
TRBJ2-5 | TRBV7-8 | CASSPGTRTTQYF
TRBJ2-1 | TRBV28 | CASTSVPSGGPRGNEQFF
TRBJ2-7 | TRBV7-8 | CASSSDRASFYEQYF
TRBJ2-5 | TRBV7-2 | CASSPRPQGQTQYF
TRBJ2-3 | TRBV7-2 | CASSLTHSAGEQYF
TRBJ1-2 | TRBV19 | CASRTDIYGYTF
TRBJ2-3 | TRBV15 | CATRGGGGRNTQYF
TRBJ2-4 | TRBV7-9 | CASSLPGHVGSF
TRBJ2-1 | TRBV6-1 | CASSYDGLPLGFPQFF
TRBJ1-1 | TRBV5-1 | CASTLEGNTEAFF
TRBJ2-1 | TRBV28 | CASSFTRTSGGPRSSYNEQFF
TRBJ2-3 | TRBV5-4 | CASSLFGNSGSTQYF
TRBJ2-5 | TRBV14 | CASSQKTRLGETQYF
TRBJ2-2 | TRBV12-3/TRBV12-4 | CASSSYTGPTGELFF
TRBJ1-1 | TRBV5-1 | CASRTGQANTEAFF
TRBJ2-7 | TRBV20-1 | CSAAQGGDYEQYF
TRBJ1-2 | TRBV6-5 | CASSRWGTGHGYTF
TRBJ1-2 | TRBV28 | CASRRRAPQGGGYTF
TRBJ1-4 | TRBV7-2 | CASSWRDRAEKLFF